This note documents a single T cell receptor (beta chain) sequence. Its antigen is currently unknown. TCRdb keeps only in-frame clones here, not all; method: immunoSEQ multiplex PCR. This table holds roughly 60,000 clones, 74% found once. The data are from a study of a mutant IDH1 vaccine in newly diagnosed glioma. Per germline, CDR1 SQVTM and CDR2 ANQGSEA. V was pared by 5 bases and J by 9 bases, with 15 bases of the junction left unmatched. CDR3 length: 15 residues. Time point denoted: week 35, safety follow-up. With topical imiquimod, each dose of the vaccine consisted of 300 ug of mutant IDH1 20-mer peptide. Patients underwent eight vaccinations, which took place in weeks 1, 3, 5, 7, 11, 15, 19 and 23.

The V call is TRBV29-1, the J call TRBJ2-5, with 10 bases fitting TRBD2. This clonotype originated in a man between 45 and 60 years old with glioma. Specimen: PBMCs, collected from a glioma patient whose treatment included an IDH1 peptide vaccine. CDR3 loop: CSVRGGLAVSAAQYF. The CDR3 DNA is TGCAGCGTTCGAGGTGGACTAGCGGTATCAGCGGCCCAGTACTTC.